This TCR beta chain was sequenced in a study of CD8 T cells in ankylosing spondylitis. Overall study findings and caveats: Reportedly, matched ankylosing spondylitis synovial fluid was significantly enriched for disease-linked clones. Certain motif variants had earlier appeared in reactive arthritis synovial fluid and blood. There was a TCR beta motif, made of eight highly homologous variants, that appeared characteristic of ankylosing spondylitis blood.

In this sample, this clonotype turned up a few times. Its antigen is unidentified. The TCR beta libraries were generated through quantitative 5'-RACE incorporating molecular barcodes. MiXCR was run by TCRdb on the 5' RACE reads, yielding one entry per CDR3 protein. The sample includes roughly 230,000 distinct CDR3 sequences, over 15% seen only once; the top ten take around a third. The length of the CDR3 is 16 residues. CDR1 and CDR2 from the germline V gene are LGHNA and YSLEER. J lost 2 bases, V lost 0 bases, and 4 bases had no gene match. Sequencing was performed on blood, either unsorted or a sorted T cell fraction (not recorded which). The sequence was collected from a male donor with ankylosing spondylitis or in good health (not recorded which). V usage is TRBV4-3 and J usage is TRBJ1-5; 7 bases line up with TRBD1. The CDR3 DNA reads TGCGCCAGCAGCCAAGATCTTACAGGGGGCAATCAGCCCCAGCATTTT. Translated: CASSQDLTGGNQPQHF.